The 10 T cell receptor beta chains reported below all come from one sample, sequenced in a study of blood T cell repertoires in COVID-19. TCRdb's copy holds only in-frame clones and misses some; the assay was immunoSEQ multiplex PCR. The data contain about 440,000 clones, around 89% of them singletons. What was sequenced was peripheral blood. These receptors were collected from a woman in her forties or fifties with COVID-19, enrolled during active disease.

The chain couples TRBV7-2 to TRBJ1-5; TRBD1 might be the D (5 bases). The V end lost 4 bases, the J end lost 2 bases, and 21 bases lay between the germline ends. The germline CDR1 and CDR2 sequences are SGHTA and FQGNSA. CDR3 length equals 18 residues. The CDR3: CASSSQSNFIGGNQPQHF. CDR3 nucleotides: TGTGCCAGCAGCTCCCAATCGAACTTTATAGGGGGCAATCAGCCCCAGCATTTT. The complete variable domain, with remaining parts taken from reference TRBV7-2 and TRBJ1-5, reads GAGVSQSPSNKVTEKGKDVELRCDPISGHTALYWYRQSLGQGLEFLIYFQGNSAPDKSGLPSDRFSAERTGGSVSTLTIQRTQQEDSAVYLCASSSQSNFIGGNQPQHFGDGTRLSIL.

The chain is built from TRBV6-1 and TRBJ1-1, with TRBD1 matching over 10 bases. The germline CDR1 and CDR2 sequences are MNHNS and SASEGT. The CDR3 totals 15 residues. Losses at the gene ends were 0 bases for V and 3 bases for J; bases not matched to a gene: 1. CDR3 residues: CASSEAGQGYTEAFF. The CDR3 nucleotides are TGTGCCAGCAGTGAAGCGGGACAGGGGTACACTGAAGCTTTCTTT.

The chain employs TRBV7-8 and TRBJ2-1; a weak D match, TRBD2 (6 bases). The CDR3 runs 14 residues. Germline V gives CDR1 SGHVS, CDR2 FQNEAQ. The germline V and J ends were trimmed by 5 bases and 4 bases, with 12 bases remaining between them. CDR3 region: CASSPSTSYNEQFF. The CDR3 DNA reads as TGTGCCAGCAGCCCGTCGACTAGTTACAATGAGCAGTTCTTC.

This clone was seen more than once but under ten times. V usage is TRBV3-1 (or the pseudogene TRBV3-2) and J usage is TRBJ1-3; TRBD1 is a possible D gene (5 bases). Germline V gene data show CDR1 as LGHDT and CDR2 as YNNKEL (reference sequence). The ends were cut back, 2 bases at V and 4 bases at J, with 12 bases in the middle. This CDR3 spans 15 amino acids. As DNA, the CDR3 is TGTGCCAGCAGCCAATCCGGGACTCGCGGAAACACCATATATTTT. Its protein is CASSQSGTRGNTIYF.

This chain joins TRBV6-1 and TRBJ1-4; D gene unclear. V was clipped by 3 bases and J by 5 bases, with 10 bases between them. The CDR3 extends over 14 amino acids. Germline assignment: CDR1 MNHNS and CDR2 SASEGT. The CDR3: CASSDQDLNEKLFF. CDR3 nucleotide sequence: TGTGCCAGCAGTGACCAGGACTTGAATGAAAAACTGTTTTTT.

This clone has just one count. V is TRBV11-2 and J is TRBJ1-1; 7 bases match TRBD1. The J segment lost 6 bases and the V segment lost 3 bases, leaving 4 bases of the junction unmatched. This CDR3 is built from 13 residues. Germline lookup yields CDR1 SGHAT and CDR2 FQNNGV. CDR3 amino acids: CASSLDRTSEAFF. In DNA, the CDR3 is TGTGCCAGCAGCTTGGACAGGACCTCTGAAGCTTTCTTT.

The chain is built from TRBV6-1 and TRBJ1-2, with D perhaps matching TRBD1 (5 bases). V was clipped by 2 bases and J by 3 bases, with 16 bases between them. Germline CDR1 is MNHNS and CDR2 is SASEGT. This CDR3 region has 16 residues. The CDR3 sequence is CASSEPGRGGDYGYTF. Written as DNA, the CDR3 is TGTGCCAGCAGTGAACCGGGGCGAGGAGGGGACTATGGCTACACCTTC.

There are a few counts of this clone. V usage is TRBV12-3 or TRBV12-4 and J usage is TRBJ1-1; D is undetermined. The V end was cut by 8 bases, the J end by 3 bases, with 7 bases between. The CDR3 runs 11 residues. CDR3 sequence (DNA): TGTGCCAGCGGCACATACACTGAAGCTTTCTTT. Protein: CASGTYTEAFF.

CDR3 region: CASSVEGLFQTGELFF. Here the CDR3 DNA reads TGTGCCAGCAGCGTAGAGGGGTTGTTCCAGACCGGGGAGCTGTTTTTT. V and J are TRBV9 and TRBJ2-2, with TRBD1 as a possible D gene (5 bases). The CDR3 has 16 amino acids. The V end was cut by 0 bases, the J end by 5 bases, with 14 bases between. Germline V lookup: CDR1 SGDLS, CDR2 YYNGEE.

The CDR3 reads CASSLDSTEFNYGYTF. The CDR3 DNA is TGTGCCAGCAGCTTGGACAGTACTGAGTTTAACTATGGCTACACCTTC. This chain links TRBV5-6 with TRBJ1-2, with D hard to call. Trimming took off 0 bases at V and 1 base at J, with 13 bases between the two ends. Germline CDR1 SGHDT, CDR2 YYEEEE. The CDR3 sequence is 16 residues long.